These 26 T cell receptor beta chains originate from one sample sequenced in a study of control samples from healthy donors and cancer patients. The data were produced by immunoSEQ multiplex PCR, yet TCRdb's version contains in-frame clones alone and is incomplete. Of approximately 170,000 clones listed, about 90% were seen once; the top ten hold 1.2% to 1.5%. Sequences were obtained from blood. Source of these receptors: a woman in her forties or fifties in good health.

The CDR3 nucleotides are TGCGCCAGCAGCCCCAGGGCTAGCGGGAGCACAGATACGCAGTATTTT. Translated, it gives CASSPRASGSTDTQYF. This chain links TRBV5-1 with TRBJ2-3; 8 bases line up with TRBD2. The CDR3 is 16 residues long. Germline V lookup: CDR1 SGHRS, CDR2 YFSETQ. The V gene end was trimmed by 4 bases and the J gene end by 0 bases; junction bases not matched to a gene: 7.

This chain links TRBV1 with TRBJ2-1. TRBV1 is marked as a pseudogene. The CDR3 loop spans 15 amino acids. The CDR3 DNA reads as TGCACCAGCAGCCGTGCCTTCCGCTCCTACAATGAGCAGTTCTTC. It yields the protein CTSSRAFRSYNEQFF.

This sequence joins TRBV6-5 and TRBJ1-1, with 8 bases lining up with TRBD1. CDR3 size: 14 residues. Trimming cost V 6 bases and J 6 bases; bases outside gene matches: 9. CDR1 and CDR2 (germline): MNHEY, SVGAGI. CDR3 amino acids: CASRGPGGIPEAFF. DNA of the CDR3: TGTGCCAGCAGGGGTCCAGGGGGCATCCCTGAAGCTTTCTTT.

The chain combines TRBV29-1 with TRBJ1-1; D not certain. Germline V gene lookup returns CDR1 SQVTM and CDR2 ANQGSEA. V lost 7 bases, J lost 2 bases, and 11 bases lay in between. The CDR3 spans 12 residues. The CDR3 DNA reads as TGCAGCGCCGAGGAGGGCAACACTGAAGCTTTCTTT. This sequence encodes CSAEEGNTEAFF.

The DNA for the CDR3 is TGTGCCAGCAGTTTAGGGGGGCAGGACTATGGCTACACCTTC. Amino acid sequence: CASSLGGQDYGYTF. The chain employs TRBV28 and TRBJ1-2, with D tentatively TRBD1 (6 bases). This CDR3 is built from 14 residues. Per germline, CDR1 MDHEN and CDR2 SYDVKM. Trimming took 2 bases from V and 3 from J, leaving 10 bases between them.

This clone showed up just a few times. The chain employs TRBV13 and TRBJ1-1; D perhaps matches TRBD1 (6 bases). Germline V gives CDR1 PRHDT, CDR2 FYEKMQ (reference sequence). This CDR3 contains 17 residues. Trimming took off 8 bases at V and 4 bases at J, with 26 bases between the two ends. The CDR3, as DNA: TGTGCCAGCTGGAGGGGGATCCTTCGTAAGGTGGGCACTGAAGCTTTCTTT. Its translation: CASWRGILRKVGTEAFF.

CDR3 residues: CASSLMSSSGYPQTQYF. The CDR3 region has the DNA TGTGCCAGCAGCTTAATGAGTTCTAGCGGGTATCCCCAGACCCAGTACTTC. The chain recombines TRBV7-2 with TRBJ2-5; TRBD2 matches at 8 bases. The germline CDR1 and CDR2 sequences are SGHTA and FQGNSA. The CDR3 is made up of 17 amino acids. The V gene end was trimmed by 2 bases and the J gene end by 6 bases; junction bases not matched to a gene: 14.

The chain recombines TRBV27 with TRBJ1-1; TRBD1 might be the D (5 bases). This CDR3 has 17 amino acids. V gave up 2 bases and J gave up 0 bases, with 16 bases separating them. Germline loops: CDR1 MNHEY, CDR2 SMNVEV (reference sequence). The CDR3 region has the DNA TGTGCCAGCAGTTTAAAAAACCCGGGACGGATGAACACTGAAGCTTTCTTT. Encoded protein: CASSLKNPGRMNTEAFF.

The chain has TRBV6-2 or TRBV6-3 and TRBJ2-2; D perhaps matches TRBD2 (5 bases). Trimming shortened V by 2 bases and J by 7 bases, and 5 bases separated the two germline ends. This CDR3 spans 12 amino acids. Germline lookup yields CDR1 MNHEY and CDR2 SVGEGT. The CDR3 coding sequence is TGTGCCAGCAGTTACACTAGCGGGGAGCTGTTTTTT. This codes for CASSYTSGELFF.

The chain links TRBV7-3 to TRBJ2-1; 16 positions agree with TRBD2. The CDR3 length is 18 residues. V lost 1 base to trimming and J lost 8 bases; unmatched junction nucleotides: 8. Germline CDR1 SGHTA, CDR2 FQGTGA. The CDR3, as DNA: TGTGCCAGCAGCTTAAGGGGGACTAGCGGGAGGGTGGCCTATGAGCAGTTCTTC. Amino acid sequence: CASSLRGTSGRVAYEQFF.

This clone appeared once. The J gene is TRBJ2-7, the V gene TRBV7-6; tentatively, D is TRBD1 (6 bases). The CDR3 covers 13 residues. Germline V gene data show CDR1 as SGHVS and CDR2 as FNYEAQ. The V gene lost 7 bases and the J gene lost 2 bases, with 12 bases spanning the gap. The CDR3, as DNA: TGTGCCAGCACCCCGGACAGCACCTACGAGCAGTACTTC. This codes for CASTPDSTYEQYF.

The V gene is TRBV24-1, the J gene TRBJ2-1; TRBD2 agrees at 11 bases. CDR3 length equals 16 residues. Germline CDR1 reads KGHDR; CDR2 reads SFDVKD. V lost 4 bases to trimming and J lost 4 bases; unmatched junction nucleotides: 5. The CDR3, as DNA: TGTGCCACCAGTGAACCTAGCGGGAGGAGGTACAATGAGCAGTTCTTC. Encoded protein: CATSEPSGRRYNEQFF.

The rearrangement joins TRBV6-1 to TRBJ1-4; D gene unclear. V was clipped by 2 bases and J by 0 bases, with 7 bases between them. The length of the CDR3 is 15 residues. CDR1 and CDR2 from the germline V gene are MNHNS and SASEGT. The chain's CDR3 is CASSENTATNEKLFF. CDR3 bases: TGTGCCAGCAGTGAAAACACGGCAACTAATGAAAAACTGTTTTTT.

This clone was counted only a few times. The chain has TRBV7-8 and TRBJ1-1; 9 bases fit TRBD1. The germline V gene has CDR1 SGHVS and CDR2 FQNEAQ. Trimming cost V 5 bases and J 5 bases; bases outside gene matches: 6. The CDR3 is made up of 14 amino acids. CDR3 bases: TGTGCCAGCAGCACGGGACAGGGTAGGACTGAAGCTTTCTTT. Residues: CASSTGQGRTEAFF.

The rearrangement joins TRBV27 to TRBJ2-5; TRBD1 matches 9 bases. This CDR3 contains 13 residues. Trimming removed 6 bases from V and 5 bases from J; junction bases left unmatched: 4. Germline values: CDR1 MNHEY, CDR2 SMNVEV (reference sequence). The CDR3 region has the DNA TGTGCCAGCAGCCGAGGACAGGGGGAGACCCAGTACTTC. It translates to CASSRGQGETQYF.

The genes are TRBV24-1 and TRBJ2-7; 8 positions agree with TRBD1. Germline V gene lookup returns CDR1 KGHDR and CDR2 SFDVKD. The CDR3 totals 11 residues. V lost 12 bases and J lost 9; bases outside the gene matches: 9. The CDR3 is CAAGQGGVQYF. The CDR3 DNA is TGTGCCGCCGGACAGGGCGGGGTGCAGTACTTC.

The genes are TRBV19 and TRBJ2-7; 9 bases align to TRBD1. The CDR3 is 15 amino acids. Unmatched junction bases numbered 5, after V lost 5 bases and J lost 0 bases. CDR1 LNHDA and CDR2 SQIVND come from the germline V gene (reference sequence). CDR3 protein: CASSFGTGSSYEQYF. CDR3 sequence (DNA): TGTGCCAGTAGTTTTGGGACAGGGAGCTCCTACGAGCAGTACTTC.

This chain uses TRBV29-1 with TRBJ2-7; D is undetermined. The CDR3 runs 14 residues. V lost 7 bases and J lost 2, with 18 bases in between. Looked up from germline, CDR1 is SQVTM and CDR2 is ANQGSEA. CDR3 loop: CSATFHGVAYEQYF. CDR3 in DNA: TGCAGCGCCACCTTTCACGGTGTTGCCTACGAGCAGTACTTC.

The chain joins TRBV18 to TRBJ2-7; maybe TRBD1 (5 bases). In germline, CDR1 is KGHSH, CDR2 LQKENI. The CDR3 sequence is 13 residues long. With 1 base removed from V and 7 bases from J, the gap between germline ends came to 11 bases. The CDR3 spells CASSPRRAGEQYF. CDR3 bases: TGTGCCAGCTCACCACGCAGGGCAGGGGAGCAGTACTTC. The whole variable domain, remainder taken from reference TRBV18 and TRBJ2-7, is NAGVMQNPRHLVRRRGQEARLRCSPMKGHSHVYWYRQLPEEGLKFMVYLQKENIIDESGMPKERFSAEFPKEGPSILRIQQVVRGDSAAYFCASSPRRAGEQYFGPGTRLTVT.

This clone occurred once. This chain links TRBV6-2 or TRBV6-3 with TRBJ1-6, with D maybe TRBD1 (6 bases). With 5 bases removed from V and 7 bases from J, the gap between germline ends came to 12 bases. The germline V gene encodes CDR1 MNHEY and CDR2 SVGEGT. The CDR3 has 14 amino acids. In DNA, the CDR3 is TGTGCCAGCAGTCGTCAGGGGAGGAATTCACCCCTCCACTTT. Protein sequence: CASSRQGRNSPLHF.

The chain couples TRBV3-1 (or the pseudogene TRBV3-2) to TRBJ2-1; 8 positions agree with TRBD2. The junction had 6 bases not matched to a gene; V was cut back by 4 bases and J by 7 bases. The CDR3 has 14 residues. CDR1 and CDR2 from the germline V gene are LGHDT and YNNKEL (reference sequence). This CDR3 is CASSRAGVENEQFF. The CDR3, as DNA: TGTGCCAGCAGCCGAGCGGGGGTTGAGAATGAGCAGTTCTTC.

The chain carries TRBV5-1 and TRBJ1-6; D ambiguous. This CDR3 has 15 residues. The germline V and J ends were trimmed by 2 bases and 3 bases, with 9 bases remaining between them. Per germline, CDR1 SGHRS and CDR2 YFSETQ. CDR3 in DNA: TGCGCCAGCAGCTTAGGAGGAAGCTATAATTCACCCCTCCACTTT. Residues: CASSLGGSYNSPLHF.

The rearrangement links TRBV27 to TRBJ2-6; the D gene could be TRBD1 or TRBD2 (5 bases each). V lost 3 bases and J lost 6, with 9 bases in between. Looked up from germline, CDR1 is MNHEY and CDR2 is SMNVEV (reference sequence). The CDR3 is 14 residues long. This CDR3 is CASSFQGEANVLTF. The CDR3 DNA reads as TGTGCCAGCAGTTTCCAGGGAGAGGCCAACGTCCTGACTTTC.

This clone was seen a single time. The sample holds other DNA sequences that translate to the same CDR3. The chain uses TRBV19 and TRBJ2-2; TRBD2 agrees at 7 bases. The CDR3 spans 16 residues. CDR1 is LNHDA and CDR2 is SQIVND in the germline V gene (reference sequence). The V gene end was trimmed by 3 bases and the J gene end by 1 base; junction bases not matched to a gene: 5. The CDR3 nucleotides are TGTGCCAGTAGTATTAGAGGGAGGGGGAACACCGGGGAGCTGTTTTTT. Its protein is CASSIRGRGNTGELFF.

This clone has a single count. CDR3 loop: CASSPRPAGFSSYEQYF. The DNA of the CDR3 is TGTGCCAGCAGCCCCCGACCTGCGGGATTTAGCTCCTACGAGCAGTACTTC. The chain links TRBV3-1 (or the pseudogene TRBV3-2) to TRBJ2-7; possible D gene TRBD2, 6 bases. Trimming removed 4 bases from V and 0 bases from J, with 19 bases in between. The V gene's germline CDR1 is LGHDT and CDR2 YNNKEL (reference sequence). The CDR3 totals 17 residues.

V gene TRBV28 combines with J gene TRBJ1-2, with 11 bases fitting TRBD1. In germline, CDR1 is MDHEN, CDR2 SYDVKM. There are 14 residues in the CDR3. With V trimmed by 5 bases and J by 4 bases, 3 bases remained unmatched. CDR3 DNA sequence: TGTGCCAGCAGTGAGGACAGGGGGCTCTATGGCTACACCTTC. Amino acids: CASSEDRGLYGYTF.